Reported below is one T cell receptor (beta chain). These data come from a study of blood T cell repertoires in COVID-19. About the study: Both acute and convalescent COVID-19 samples were obtained from the United States, Italy and Spain. Nucleic acid was either cDNA or gDNA, and it came from T cells, B-cell-depleted T cells, or PBMCs.

Per the authors' pipeline: Amplification of reference gene primers provided the estimated nucleated cell counts. TCRdb's table, derived via immunoSEQ multiplex PCR, lists solely in-frame clones and lacks some. The D gene and trimming were derived from the DNA, and the V and J assignments and clone size from that table. The sample lists around 430,000 clones, approximately 88% seen once, with roughly 12% in the top ten. Between the trimmed V and J ends, which lost 10 bases and 4 bases, there was a span of 16 bases. The CDR3 has 13 residues. The V gene's germline CDR1 is SEHNR and CDR2 FQNEAQ (reference sequence). Seattle researchers signed up patients amid active infection and tracked them longitudinally.

The source material was peripheral blood. J is TRBJ1-2 and V is TRBV7-9; TRBD1 might be the D (6 bases). The clonotype was recovered from a woman aged 45-60 years with COVID-19, enrolled during active disease. CDR3 loop: CANEPGGAYGYTF. The CDR3, as DNA: TGTGCCAACGAACCTGGGGGCGCCTATGGCTACACCTTC.